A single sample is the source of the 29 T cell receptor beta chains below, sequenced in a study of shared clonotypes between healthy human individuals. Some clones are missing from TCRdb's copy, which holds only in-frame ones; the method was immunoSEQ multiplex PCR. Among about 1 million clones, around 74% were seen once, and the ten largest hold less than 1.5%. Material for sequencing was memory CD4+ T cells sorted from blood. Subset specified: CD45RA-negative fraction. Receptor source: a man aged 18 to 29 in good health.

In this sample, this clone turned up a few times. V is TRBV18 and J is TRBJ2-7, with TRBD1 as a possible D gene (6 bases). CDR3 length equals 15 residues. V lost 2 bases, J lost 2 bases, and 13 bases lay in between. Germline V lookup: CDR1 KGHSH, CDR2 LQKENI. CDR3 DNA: TGTGCCAGCTCACCATCAGGGGCGTCGACCTACGAGCAGTACTTC. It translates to CASSPSGASTYEQYF.

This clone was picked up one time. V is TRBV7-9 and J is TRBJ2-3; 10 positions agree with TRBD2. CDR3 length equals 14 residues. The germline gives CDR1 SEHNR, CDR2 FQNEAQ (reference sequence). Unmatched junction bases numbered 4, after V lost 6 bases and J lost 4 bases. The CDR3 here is CASSAGTSADTQYF. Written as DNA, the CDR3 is TGTGCCAGCAGTGCCGGGACTAGCGCAGATACGCAGTATTTT.

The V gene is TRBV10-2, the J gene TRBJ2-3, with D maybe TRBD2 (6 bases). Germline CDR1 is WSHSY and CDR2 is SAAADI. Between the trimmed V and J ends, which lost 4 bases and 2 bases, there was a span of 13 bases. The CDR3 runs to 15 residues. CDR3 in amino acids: CASSGRGIDTDTQYF. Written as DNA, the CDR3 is TGCGCCAGCAGTGGTCGGGGGATCGACACAGATACGCAGTATTTT.

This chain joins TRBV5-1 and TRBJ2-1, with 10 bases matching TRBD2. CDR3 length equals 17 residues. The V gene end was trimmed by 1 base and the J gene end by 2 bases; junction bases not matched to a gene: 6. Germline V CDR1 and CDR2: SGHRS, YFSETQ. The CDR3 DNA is TGCGCCAGCAGCTTGATCCCCGGGACTAGCGCCTACAATGAGCAGTTCTTC. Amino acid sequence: CASSLIPGTSAYNEQFF.

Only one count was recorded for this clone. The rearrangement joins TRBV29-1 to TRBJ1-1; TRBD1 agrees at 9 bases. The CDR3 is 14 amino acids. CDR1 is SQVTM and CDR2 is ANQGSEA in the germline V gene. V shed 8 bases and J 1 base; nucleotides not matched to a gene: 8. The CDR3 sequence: CSSLTGGQNTEAFF. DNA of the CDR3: TGCAGCTCGTTGACAGGGGGTCAGAACACTGAAGCTTTCTTT. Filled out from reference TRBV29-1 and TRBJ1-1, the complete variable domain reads SAVISQKPSRDICQRGTSLTIQCQVDSQVTMMFWYRQQPGQSLTLIATANQGSEATYESGFVIDKFPISRPNLTFSTLTVSNMSPEDSSIYLCSSLTGGQNTEAFFGQGTRLTVV.

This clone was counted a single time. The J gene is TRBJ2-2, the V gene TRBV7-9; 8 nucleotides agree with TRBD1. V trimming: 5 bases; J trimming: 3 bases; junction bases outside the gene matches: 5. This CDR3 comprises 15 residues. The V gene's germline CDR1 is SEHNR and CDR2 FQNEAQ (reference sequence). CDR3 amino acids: CASSGRGRDTGELFF. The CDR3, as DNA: TGTGCCAGCAGCGGCAGGGGGCGCGACACCGGGGAGCTGTTTTTT.

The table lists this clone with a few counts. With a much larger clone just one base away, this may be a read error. In nucleotides, the CDR3 is TGTGCCAGCAGTGGGACAGGCAATCAGCCCCAGCATTTT. Its translation is CASSGTGNQPQHF. The genes are TRBV9 and TRBJ1-5; 7 bases map to TRBD1. This CDR3 spans 13 amino acids. J gave up 2 bases and V 5 bases, and 1 base lay outside the gene matches. CDR1 SGDLS and CDR2 YYNGEE come from the germline V gene.

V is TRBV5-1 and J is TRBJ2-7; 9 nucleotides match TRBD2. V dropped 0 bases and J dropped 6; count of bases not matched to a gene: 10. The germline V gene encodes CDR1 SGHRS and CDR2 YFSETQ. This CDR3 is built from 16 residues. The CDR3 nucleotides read TGCGCCAGCAGCTTGGGGGGGACTAGCCAATCCGGCGAGCAGTACTTC. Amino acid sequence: CASSLGGTSQSGEQYF.

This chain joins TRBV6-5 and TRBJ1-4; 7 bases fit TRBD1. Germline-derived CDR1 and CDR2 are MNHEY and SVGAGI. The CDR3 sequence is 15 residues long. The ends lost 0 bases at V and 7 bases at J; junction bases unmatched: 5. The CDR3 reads CASSYSGTVGEKLFF. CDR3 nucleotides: TGTGCCAGCAGTTACTCCGGGACAGTAGGTGAAAAACTGTTTTTT.

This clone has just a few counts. The CDR3 nucleotides read TGTGCCAGCAGCTTAAGCCCCGCCAGCACAGATACGCAGTATTTT. As protein: CASSLSPASTDTQYF. The rearrangement uses TRBV7-6 and TRBJ2-3; D gene unclear. Trimming took off 2 bases at V and 0 bases at J, with 9 bases between the two ends. The V gene's germline CDR1 is SGHVS and CDR2 FNYEAQ. The CDR3 runs to 15 residues.

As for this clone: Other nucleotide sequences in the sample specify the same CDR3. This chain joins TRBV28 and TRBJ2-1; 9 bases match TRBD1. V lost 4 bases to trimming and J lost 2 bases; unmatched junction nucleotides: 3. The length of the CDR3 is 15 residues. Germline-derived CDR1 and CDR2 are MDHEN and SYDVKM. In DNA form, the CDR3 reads TGTGCCAGCAGTTCGACAGGGGGAACCTACAATGAGCAGTTCTTC. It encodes CASSSTGGTYNEQFF.

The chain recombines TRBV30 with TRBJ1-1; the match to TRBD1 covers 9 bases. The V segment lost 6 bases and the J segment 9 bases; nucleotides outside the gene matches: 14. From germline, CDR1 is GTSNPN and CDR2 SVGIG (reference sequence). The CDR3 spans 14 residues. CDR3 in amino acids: CACRPGQGLSKAFF. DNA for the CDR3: TGTGCCTGTCGACCGGGACAGGGCCTTAGTAAAGCTTTCTTT.

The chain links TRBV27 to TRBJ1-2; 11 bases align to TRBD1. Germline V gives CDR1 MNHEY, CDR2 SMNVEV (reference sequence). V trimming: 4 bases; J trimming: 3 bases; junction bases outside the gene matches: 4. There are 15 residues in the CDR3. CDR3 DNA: TGTGCCAGCAGTTCCAGGGGACAGGGGGACTATGGCTACACCTTC. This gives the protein CASSSRGQGDYGYTF.

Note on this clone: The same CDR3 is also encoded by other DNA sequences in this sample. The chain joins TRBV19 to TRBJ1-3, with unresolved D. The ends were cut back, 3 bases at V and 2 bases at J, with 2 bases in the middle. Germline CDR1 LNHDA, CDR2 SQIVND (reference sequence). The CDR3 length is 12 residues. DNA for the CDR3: TGTGCCAGTAGTATTCCTGGAAACACCATATATTTT. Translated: CASSIPGNTIYF.

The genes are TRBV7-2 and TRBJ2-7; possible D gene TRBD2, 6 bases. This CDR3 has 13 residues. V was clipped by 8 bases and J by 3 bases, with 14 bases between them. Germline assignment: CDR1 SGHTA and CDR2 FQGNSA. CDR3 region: CASRLGGFYEQYF. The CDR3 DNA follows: TGTGCCAGCCGGCTCGGGGGTTTCTACGAGCAGTACTTC.

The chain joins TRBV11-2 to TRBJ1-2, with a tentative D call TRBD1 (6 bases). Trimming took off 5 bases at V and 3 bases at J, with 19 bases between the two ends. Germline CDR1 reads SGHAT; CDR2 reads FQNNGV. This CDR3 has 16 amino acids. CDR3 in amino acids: CASSPIGGPGHYGYTF. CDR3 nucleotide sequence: TGTGCCAGCAGCCCAATTGGGGGCCCGGGACACTATGGCTACACCTTC.

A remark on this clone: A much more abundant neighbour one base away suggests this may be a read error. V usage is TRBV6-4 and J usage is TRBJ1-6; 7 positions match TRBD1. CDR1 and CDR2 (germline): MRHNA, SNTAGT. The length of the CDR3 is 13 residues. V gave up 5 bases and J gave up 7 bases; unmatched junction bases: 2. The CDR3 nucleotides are TGTGCCAGCAGTACAGGGGAGAATTCACCCCTCCACTTT. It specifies CASSTGENSPLHF.

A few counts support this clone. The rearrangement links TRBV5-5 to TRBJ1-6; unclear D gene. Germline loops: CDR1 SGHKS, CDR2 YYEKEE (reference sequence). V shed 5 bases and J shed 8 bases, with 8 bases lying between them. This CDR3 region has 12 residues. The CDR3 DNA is TGTGCCAGCAGTACAGTAGATTCACCCCTCCACTTT. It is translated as CASSTVDSPLHF.

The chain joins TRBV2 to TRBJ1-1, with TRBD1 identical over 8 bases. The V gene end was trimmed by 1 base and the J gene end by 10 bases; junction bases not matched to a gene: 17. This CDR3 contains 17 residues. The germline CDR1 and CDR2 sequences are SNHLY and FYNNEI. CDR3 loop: CASSEEFGTGKRYLAFF. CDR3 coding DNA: TGTGCCAGCAGTGAAGAGTTTGGGACAGGAAAACGATATTTAGCTTTCTTT.

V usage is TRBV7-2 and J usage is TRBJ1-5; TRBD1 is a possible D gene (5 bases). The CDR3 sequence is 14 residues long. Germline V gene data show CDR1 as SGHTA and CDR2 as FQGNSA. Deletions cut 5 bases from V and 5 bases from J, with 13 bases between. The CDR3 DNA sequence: TGTGCCAGCAGCACCGACAGCTCTTATCAGCCCCAGCATTTT. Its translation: CASSTDSSYQPQHF.

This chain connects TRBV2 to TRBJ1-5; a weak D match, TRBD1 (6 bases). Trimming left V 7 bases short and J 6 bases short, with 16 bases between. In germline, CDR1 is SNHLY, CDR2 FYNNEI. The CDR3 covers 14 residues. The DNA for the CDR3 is TGTGCCAGCAACCCGTCGGGGGCGGGTCAGCCCCAGCATTTT. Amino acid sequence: CASNPSGAGQPQHF.

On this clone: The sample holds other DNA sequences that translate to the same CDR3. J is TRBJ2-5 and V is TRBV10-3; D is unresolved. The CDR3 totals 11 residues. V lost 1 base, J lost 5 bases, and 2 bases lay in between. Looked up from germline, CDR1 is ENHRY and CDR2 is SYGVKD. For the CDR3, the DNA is TGTGCCATCAGTGAGTTGGAGACCCAGTACTTC. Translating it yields CAISELETQYF.

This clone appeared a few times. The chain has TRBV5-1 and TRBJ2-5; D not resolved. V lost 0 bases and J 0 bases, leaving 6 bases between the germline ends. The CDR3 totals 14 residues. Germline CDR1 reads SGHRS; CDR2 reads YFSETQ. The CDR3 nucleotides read TGCGCCAGCAGCTTGGATAACCACCAAGAGACCCAGTACTTC. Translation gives CASSLDNHQETQYF.

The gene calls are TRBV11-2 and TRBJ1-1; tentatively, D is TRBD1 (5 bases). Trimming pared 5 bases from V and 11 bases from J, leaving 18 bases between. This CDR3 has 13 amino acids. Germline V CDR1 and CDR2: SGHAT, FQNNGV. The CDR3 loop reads CASSVTGAREAFF. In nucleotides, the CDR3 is TGTGCCAGCAGCGTTACCGGGGCCCGGGAGGCTTTCTTT.

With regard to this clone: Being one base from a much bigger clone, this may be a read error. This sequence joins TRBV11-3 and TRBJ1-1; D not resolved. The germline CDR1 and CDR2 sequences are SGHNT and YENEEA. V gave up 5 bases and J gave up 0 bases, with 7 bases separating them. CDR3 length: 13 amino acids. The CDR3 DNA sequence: TGTGCCAGCAGCCCTAATATGAACACTGAAGCTTTCTTT. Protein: CASSPNMNTEAFF.

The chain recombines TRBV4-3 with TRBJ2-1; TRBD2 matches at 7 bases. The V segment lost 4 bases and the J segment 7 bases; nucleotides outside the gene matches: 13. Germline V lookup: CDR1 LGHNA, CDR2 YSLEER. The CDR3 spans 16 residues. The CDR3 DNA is TGCGCCAGCAGCCTATTAGGGGAGGCTAGCGGTAATGAGCAGTTCTTC. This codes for CASSLLGEASGNEQFF.

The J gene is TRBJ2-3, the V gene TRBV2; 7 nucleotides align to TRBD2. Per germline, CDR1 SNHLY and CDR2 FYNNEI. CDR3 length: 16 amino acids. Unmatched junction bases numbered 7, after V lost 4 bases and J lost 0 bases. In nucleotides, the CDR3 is TGTGCCAGCAGTGTTCTAGCGGCGTCTAGCACAGATACGCAGTATTTT. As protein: CASSVLAASSTDTQYF.

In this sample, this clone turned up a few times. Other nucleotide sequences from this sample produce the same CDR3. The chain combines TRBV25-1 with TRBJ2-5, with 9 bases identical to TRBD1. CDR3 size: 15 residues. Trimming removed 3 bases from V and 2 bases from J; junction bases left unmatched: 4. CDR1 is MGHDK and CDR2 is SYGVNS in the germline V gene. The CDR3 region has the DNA TGTGCCAGCAGTGACCCAGGGACAGGGCAAGAGACCCAGTACTTC. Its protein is CASSDPGTGQETQYF.

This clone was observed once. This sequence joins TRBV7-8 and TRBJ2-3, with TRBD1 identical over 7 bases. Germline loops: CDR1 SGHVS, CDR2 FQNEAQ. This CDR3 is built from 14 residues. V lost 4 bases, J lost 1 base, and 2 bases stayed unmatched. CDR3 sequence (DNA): TGTGCCAGCAGCTGGGACAGACGCACAGATACGCAGTATTTT. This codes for CASSWDRRTDTQYF. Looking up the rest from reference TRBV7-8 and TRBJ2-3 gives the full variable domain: GAGVSQSPRYKVAKRGQDVALRCDPISGHVSLFWYQQALGQGPEFLTYFQNEAQLDKSGLPSDRFFAERPEGSVSTLKIQRTQQEDSAVYLCASSWDRRTDTQYFGPGTRLTVL.